The clone carrying this T cell receptor (beta chain) was observed many times. This clone may be a read error of a much larger clone one base away. The sample originates from a study of metastatic and nonmetastatic thyroid tumors. Background on the study: For malignant and benign thyroid patients, tumor or nodule tissue and blood were the sources whose repertoires were compared.

The germline V gene has CDR1 SQVTM and CDR2 ANQGSEA. V gave up 6 bases and J gave up 5 bases; unmatched junction bases: 9. The CDR3 runs to 14 residues. None of the patients had undergone any treatment ahead of thyroid surgery. Original methodology: What underpinned the distant-metastasis classifier for papillary thyroid cancer was the set of CDR3 differences across clinicopathological groups. With MiXCR, TCRdb reprocessed the PCR reads. The V and J calls, along with clone size, are taken from TCRdb and not from the paper's own processing. The sample records tens of thousands of clones, 25% to 30% being singletons.

The V gene is TRBV29-1, the J gene TRBJ1-1, with 10 bases aligning to TRBD1. The TCR was taken from a male donor with papillary thyroid cancer or a benign thyroid nodule (not recorded which). Some clones in this sample may be carry-over from other donors' samples. The material sequenced was blood. The CDR3 DNA is TGCAGCGTAAGACGACAGGGGGCGGGGACTGAAGCTTTCTTT. Translation: CSVRRQGAGTEAFF.